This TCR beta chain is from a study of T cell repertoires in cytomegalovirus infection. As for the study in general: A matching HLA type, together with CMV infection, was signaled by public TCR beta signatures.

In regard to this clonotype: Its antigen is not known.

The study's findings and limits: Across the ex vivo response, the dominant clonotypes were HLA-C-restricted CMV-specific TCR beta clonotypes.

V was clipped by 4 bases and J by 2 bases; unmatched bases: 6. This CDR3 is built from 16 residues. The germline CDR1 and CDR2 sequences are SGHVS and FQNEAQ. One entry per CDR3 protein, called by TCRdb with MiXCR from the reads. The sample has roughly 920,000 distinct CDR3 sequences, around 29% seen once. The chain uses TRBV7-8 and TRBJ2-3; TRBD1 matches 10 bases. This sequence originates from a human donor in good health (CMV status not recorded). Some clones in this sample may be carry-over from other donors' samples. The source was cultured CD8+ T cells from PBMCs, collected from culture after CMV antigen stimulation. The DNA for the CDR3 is TGTGCCAGCAGCTCGGACAGGGGGGCGCTCACAGATACGCAGTATTTT. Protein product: CASSSDRGALTDTQYF.